This T cell receptor (beta chain) originates from a study of tumor-infiltrating lymphocytes in localized non-small cell lung cancer (TCRdb year 2021). For context, the study as a whole: Patients whose samples were collected after neoadjuvant chemotherapy, as well as both smokers and never-smokers and several histologies, were included in the cohort. Resected tumor tissue and uninvolved lung tissue described as non-adjacent to the tumor were contributed by each patient, with both tissues obtained from the same patient. TCR sequencing was one of several integrated assays, alongside flow cytometry, multiplex immunofluorescence, RNA-seq, exome sequencing and proteomics, applied to the same patients. In total, the ICON cohort consisted of over a hundred surgical patients with localized non-small cell lung cancer who had their tumors resected. For under 65 patients, immunoSEQ T-cell fraction was compared between paired tumor and uninvolved lung.

The T-cell fraction in tumor and uninvolved lung tissue was obtained from TCR sequencing using the immunoSEQ assay. For the original study's pipeline: For survival analysis, patients were split into high (upper tertile) and low (lower two tertiles) T-cell fraction groups and compared by log-rank test. A signed-rank test was used to test paired tumor versus uninvolved lung differences in T-cell fraction. The immuneACCESS repertoire file appears here via TCRdb, limited to in-frame rearrangements. These files lack a portion of the clones; in checked studies, under half of the deficit traces to unresolved V genes, and the cause of the others is not known. The V and J calls and clone size come from that table; D and trimming were worked out from the DNA. This sample lists fewer than 15,000 clones; 55% to 75% were detected once. The top ten constitute 6% to 9% of the sample. As regards this clone: Its cognate antigen has yet to be identified. The sample holds no much larger clone one base away, and base qualities are not on file.

The first patient joined ICON in 2016, and enrollment wrapped up when the last patient was enrolled in September 2018. A subcohort of 70 to 85 patients provided fresh tumor and matched uninvolved tissue for in-depth immune analyses, with TCR sequencing among those analyses. DNA for TCR sequencing was isolated from bulk tissue, and no cell sorting was done. The research as a whole found: TCR-derived T-cell fraction did not differ between the flow cytometry-defined immunotypes IM1 (good prognosis) and IM2 (poor prognosis). Consistent with immunofluorescence CD3 counts, TCRbeta sequencing supported greater T cell infiltration in tumors than in uninvolved lung tissue. Recurrence-free survival showed no association with tumor T-cell fraction from TCR sequencing (p = 0.61). Because assay coverage varied across patients depending on available tissue quantity, TCR sequencing was performed for only a subset of the cohort. Different pieces of the same tissue were used for different assays, so technical variation could not be separated from intratumor heterogeneity.

CDR1 SGHDT and CDR2 YYEEEE are derived from the germline V gene. V and J are truncated by 7 bases and 2 bases respectively, leaving an intervening sequence of 19 bases. The CDR3 holds 15 amino acids from the cysteine to the phenylalanine. Here the CDR3 DNA is all that survives: 45 bases in frame from base 1. The V gene is TRBV5-6 and the J gene is TRBJ2-7; perhaps TRBD1 is the D gene, with 6 bases matching. Specimen: lung tumor tissue. This receptor was taken from a human donor with non-small cell lung cancer. The bases are TGTGCCAGCTCTGCGGCCGACAGGCTAACCTACGAGCAGTACTTC. Its protein product is CASSAADRLTYEQYF.